Its frequency marks the clone carrying this T cell receptor beta chain as medium-sized. The data stem from a study of T cells expressing NK-cell markers. Germline assignment: CDR1 MNHEY and CDR2 SVGAGI. The CDR3 sequence is 16 residues long. TCRdb reanalyzed the 5' RACE reads, giving one entry per CDR3 protein sequence and no DNA. This sample lists approximately 8,200 distinct CDR3 sequences; its ten largest clones have 10%. This clonotype was sampled from a man between 18 and 29 years old in good health. Source material: blood T cells: a sorted CD56 or NKG2C T cell subset, CD4+ or CD8+ T cells, or bulk PBMC T cells (not recorded which). The chain joins TRBV6-5 to TRBJ2-6; the D gene TCRdb calls, TRBD1, cannot be checked with no DNA. The CDR3 spells CASSWFRVRGANVLTF.